This T cell receptor beta chain was recovered during a study of graft-versus-host responses after intestinal transplantation. Assay used: immunoSEQ multiplex PCR; TCRdb lists only in-frame clones, some missing. Of roughly 110,000 clones listed, 80% to 90% are singletons. Concerning this clone: Its antigen is not identified.

The J segment lost 7 bases and the V segment lost 6 bases, leaving 5 bases of the junction unmatched. The CDR3 runs 13 residues. Per germline, CDR1 MNHEY and CDR2 SVGAGI. The material sequenced was unstimulated CD4+ T cells sorted from spleen or lymph node cells, taken before transplant. The V gene is TRBV6-5, the J gene TRBJ2-2; 7 nucleotides match TRBD1. The receptor's source is a human donor who was the organ donor for an intestinal transplant. CDR3 sequence reads: CASRDRVNGELFF. Written as DNA, the CDR3 is TGTGCCAGCAGAGACAGGGTTAACGGGGAGCTGTTTTTT.